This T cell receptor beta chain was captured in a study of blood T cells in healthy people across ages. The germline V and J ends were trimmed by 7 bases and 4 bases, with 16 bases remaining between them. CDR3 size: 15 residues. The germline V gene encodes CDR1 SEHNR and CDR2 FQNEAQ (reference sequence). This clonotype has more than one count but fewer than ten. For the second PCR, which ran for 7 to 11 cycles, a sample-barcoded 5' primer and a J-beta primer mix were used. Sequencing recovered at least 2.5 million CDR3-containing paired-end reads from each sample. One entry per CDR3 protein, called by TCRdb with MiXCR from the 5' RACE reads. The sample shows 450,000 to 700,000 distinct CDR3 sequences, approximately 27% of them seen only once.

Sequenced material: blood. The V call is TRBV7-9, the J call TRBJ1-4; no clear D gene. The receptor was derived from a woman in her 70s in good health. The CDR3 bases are TGTGCCAGCACCTCGACCCGGGGTTATAATGAAAAACTGTTTTTT. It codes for CASTSTRGYNEKLFF. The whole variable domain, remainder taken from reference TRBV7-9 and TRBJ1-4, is DTGVSQNPRHKITKRGQNVTFRCDPISEHNRLYWYRQTLGQGPEFLTYFQNEAQLEKSRLLSDRFSAERPKGSFSTLEIQRTEQGDSAMYLCASTSTRGYNEKLFFGSGTQLSVL.